A selection of T cell receptor beta chains follows, all from one sample in a study of spatial heterogeneity in lung cancer. Via MiXCR, TCRdb re-called the 5' RACE reads, giving one row per CDR3 protein. The repertoire holds around 19,000 distinct CDR3 sequences, with roughly 6% as singletons. This specimen was lung tumor tissue, taken at surgery. The receptors here all came from a female donor with early-stage non-small cell lung cancer. The CDR3 runs from the conserved cysteine through the conserved F or W. The D gene is left open where the match is weak. Expanded clones get a size class; other rows say once, few or many, or leave the size out.

J | V | D | size | DNA | CDR3
TRBJ1-3 | TRBV6-5 | - | many | TGTGCCAGCGGACGGTTCTCTGGAAACACCATATATTTT | CASGRFSGNTIYF
TRBJ2-2 | TRBV4-3 | - | medium-sized | TGCGCCAGCAGCCAAGATTCTGGGGCTTATACCGGGGAGCTGTTTTTT | CASSQDSGAYTGELFF
TRBJ2-7 | TRBV6-5 | - | - | TGTGCCAGCAGTTACAGGTTGGGATACGAGCAGTACTTC | CASSYRLGYEQYF
TRBJ2-7 | TRBV4-2 | TRBD2 | many | TGTGCCAGCAGCCAAACTAGCGGGAATTACTACGAGCAGTACTTC | CASSQTSGNYYEQYF
TRBJ2-1 | TRBV7-9 | TRBD1 | many | TGTGCCAGCAGCTTAAGGGCACAGGGGGCGATGAATGAGCAGTTCTTC | CASSLRAQGAMNEQFF
TRBJ2-5 | TRBV20-1 | - | many | TGCAGTTCCCTATGGGGACGCCAAGAGACCCAGTACTTC | CSSLWGRQETQYF
TRBJ2-7 | TRBV20-1 | - | many | TGCAGTGCTAGCCATGGGACGGACTTTTCCTACGAGCAGTACTTC | CSASHGTDFSYEQYF
TRBJ2-7 | TRBV30 | - | many | TGTGCCTGGAGTGTACTTGACGGAGTGGGCTCCTACGAGCAGTACTTC | CAWSVLDGVGSYEQYF
TRBJ2-3 | TRBV2 | - | - | TGTGCCAGCAGTGAACGGACAGATACGCAGTATTTT | CASSERTDTQYF
TRBJ2-5 | TRBV9 | TRBD2 | many | TGTGCCAGCAGCCCAGGACTAGCGGGAGCCCAAGAGACCCAGTACTTC | CASSPGLAGAQETQYF
TRBJ2-7 | TRBV5-5 | - | many | TGTGCCAGCAGCGAGGGGGTCTACGAGCAGTACTTC | CASSEGVYEQYF
TRBJ2-1 | TRBV7-9 | - | many | TGTGCCAGCAGCTTATCCGTTGGTGAGCAGTTCTTC | CASSLSVGEQFF
TRBJ2-2 | TRBV4-3 | TRBD1 | many | TGCGCCAGCAGCCCGCACGGACAGGGGAACACCGGGGAGCTGTTTTTT | CASSPHGQGNTGELFF
TRBJ2-7 | TRBV28 | - | few | TGTGCCAGCGGATCCTGGGAGCAGTACTTC | CASGSWEQYF
TRBJ1-1 | TRBV6-1 | - | many | TGTGCCAGCAGAGAATACATGAACACTGAAGCTTTCTTT | CASREYMNTEAFF
TRBJ2-3 | TRBV5-6 | - | many | TGTGCCAGCAGCTTACTTGGTACGCAGTATTTT | CASSLLGTQYF
TRBJ2-7 | TRBV6-2/TRBV6-3 | TRBD1 | many | TGTGCCAGCAGCCCCCACCGGGACAGGACCTCCTACGAGCAGTACTTC | CASSPHRDRTSYEQYF
TRBJ2-5 | TRBV7-2 | TRBD1 | many | TGTGCCAGCAGCTACGACAGGGGCTCGGAGACCCAGTACTTC | CASSYDRGSETQYF
TRBJ2-1 | TRBV27 | TRBD2 | medium-sized | TGTGCCAGCAGTTTAAGGGGGACTAGCGCCTACAATGAGCAGTTCTTC | CASSLRGTSAYNEQFF
TRBJ1-5 | TRBV19 | TRBD1 | medium-sized | TGTGCCAGTAGGTCTCAGGGGGCAGCGCGGCAGCCCCAGCATTTT | CASRSQGAARQPQHF
TRBJ1-1 | TRBV3-2 | - | - | TGTGCCAGCAGCCTGGACAGAAGGAACACTGAAGCTTTCTTT | CASSLDRRNTEAFF
TRBJ2-5 | TRBV20-1 | TRBD1 | many | TGCAGTGCTAGAGATGGGACAGCGCAAGAGACCCAGTACTTC | CSARDGTAQETQYF
TRBJ2-1 | TRBV11-2 | TRBD1 | many | TGTGCCAGCAGCTTAGACCCGGGACAGGGATGGAATGAGCAGTTCTTC | CASSLDPGQGWNEQFF